This TCR beta chain was found in a study of blood T cell repertoires in COVID-19 (dated by TCRdb to the early 2020s). In the study overall: Samples covering the acute and convalescent phases of COVID-19 were provided by collaborators in the United States, Italy and Spain. The material from the prospective study consisted of cDNA or gDNA derived from T cells, B-cell-depleted T cells, or PBMCs. Subjects who had been exposed to COVID-19, were actively infected with it, or had recovered from it provided the deeply sampled blood TCRbeta repertoires that made up the dataset. The repertoires were released in a freely available public database meant as a resource for research on the immune response to SARS-CoV-2. Samples were obtained from the ongoing ImmuneRACE study (first 160 participants) and from some 1,300 subjects provided by 6 global collaborators. Sample metadata almost always included a de-identified subject ID, COVID-19 status, age in years and sex. Where available, HLA class I and class II types were obtained from metadata supplied by the sample provider rather than from assay-based typing. Results and caveats for the whole study, not just this receptor: How much clinical and demographic metadata was included differed by source and by participant, and the metadata was provided uncurated.

On this clone: Its target antigen remains unknown. Base qualities are missing; no much larger clone stands one base away.

TCRbeta CDR3 regions were amplified from genomic DNA by means of the immunoSEQ Assay, a bias-controlled multiplex PCR. The authors' analysis ran thus. Nucleated cell counts per sample were estimated from amplification of reference gene primers within the assay. To quantify the absolute abundance of each unique TCRbeta CDR3 rearrangement, sequence reads were collapsed and filtered. Productive Simpson clonality was computed per sample as the square root of Simpson's diversity index over productive rearrangements. Drawn from immuneACCESS, this table holds only the in-frame rearrangements with V and J called that TCRdb kept. Clones are partly lost; checked studies trace under half to an unresolved V gene and leave the rest unexplained. V and J calls and clone size are as listed in that table; D and trimming were resolved from the DNA. The sample table contains about 140,000 clones; only one count was recorded for 88% of them. Of the sample, 1.5% to 1.9% falls within the top ten clones.

Each collaborating institution followed its own protocols to collect whole blood in K2EDTA tubes. For TCRbeta analysis, collaborators shipped samples in one of three forms: frozen whole blood, isolated PBMCs, or DNA extracted from either of those sample types. The sequence came from a woman aged 55 to 70 with acute or convalescent COVID-19. Sequencing used peripheral blood.

For the CDR3, the sequence is CASRAGTSTDTQYF. The sequenced DNA is TGTGCCAGCAGAGCGGGGACTAGCACAGATACGCAGTATTTT. The chain links TRBV6-5 with TRBJ2-3; the junction holds 7 bases that match TRBD2. The germline V gene yields MNHEY for CDR1 and SVGAGI for CDR2. Including cysteine and phenylalanine, the CDR3 has 14 amino acids. Left in the record is the CDR3 DNA by itself, 42 bases read in frame from the first base. V is pruned by 6 bases and J by 0 bases, leaving 3 bases of the junction without a gene match.